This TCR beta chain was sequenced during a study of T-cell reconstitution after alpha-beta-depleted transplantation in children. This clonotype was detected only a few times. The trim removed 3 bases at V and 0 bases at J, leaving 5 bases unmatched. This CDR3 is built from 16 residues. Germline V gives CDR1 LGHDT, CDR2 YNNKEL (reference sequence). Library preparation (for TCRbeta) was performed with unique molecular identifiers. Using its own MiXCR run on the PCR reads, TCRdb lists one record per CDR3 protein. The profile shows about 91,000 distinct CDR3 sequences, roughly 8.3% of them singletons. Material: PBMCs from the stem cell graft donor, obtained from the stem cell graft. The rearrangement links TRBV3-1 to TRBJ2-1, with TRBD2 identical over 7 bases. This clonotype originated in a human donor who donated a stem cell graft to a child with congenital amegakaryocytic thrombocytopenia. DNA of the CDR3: TGTGCCAGCAGCCATAGGAGCGGGGCCTCCTACAATGAGCAGTTCTTC. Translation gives CASSHRSGASYNEQFF.